The 17 T cell receptor beta chains given below trace back to one sample, sequenced in a study of T cells in Graves' hyperthyroidism and ophthalmopathy. It was RNA transcripts that yielded the amplified TCR beta CDR3 regions. Researchers ran a first-round RT-PCR on the TCR CDR3 using the HTBI primer set. TCRdb re-derived calls from the multiplex PCR reads in MiXCR, one entry per CDR3 protein. The data show about 360,000 distinct CDR3 sequences, around 16% seen once. Source material: blood. These receptors all come from a woman aged 18-30 years with Graves' hyperthyroidism that later progressed to Graves' ophthalmopathy.

V usage is TRBV2 and J usage is TRBJ2-1, with D perhaps matching TRBD1 (5 bases). CDR3 length equals 13 residues. Germline V lookup: CDR1 SNHLY, CDR2 FYNNEI. The ends were cut back, 8 bases at V and 10 bases at J, with 18 bases in the middle. The CDR3 reads CASHLTVGQEQFF. CDR3 DNA: TGTGCCAGCCACTTGACAGTCGGTCAGGAGCAGTTCTTC.

This clonotype was found a few times. A much larger clone lies a single base off, so this may be a read error. The chain employs TRBV7-2 and TRBJ2-3; D might be TRBD2 (6 bases). Trimming took 4 bases from V and 2 from J, leaving 16 bases between them. CDR3 size: 16 residues. From germline, CDR1 is SGHTA and CDR2 FQGNSA. This chain's CDR3 is CASSSHSGGLTDTQYF. CDR3 nucleotide sequence: TGTGCCAGCAGCTCCCATAGCGGCGGTCTCACAGATACGCAGTATTTT.

This clonotype was counted ten times or more. This rearrangement joins TRBV6-1 to TRBJ1-5; D remains unclear. Germline V CDR1 and CDR2: MNHNS, SASEGT. This CDR3 region has 13 residues. The V and J ends lost 7 bases and 4 bases respectively, with 11 bases between them. The CDR3 nucleotides are TGTGCCAGCACCTTCAGCGGGAATCAGCCCCAGCATTTT. Residues: CASTFSGNQPQHF.

This clonotype was seen a handful of times. The V gene is TRBV4-1, the J gene TRBJ1-1; possible D gene TRBD1, 5 bases. V was trimmed by 0 bases and J by 9 bases, leaving 11 bases between them. Germline loops: CDR1 MGHRA, CDR2 YSYEKL. This CDR3 has 13 amino acids. The CDR3 loop reads CASSQDRGRQAFF. The CDR3 DNA reads as TGCGCCAGCAGCCAAGATCGGGGCAGGCAAGCTTTCTTT.

This clonotype was observed a few times. The V call is TRBV9, the J call TRBJ2-2; tentatively, D is TRBD1 (6 bases). Germline V gene sequence: CDR1 SGDLS, CDR2 YYNGEE. The CDR3 contains 14 residues. V lost 1 base and J 7 bases, leaving 11 bases between the germline ends. The CDR3, as DNA: TGTGCCAGCAGCGTATCAGGGGTAGGCGGGGAGCTGTTTTTT. It translates to CASSVSGVGGELFF.

V is TRBV29-1 and J is TRBJ2-7; perhaps TRBD1 as D (6 bases). Germline V gives CDR1 SQVTM, CDR2 ANQGSEA. Deletions cut 5 bases from V and 0 bases from J, with 11 bases between. The CDR3 is 13 residues long. The CDR3 DNA reads TGCAGCGTTATAGGGGGTGTCTCCTACGAGCAGTACTTC. Translated: CSVIGGVSYEQYF.

Ten or more counts support this clonotype. This chain connects TRBV7-3 to TRBJ2-7; 11 nucleotides line up with TRBD2. The CDR3 contains 17 residues. Germline CDR1 is SGHTA and CDR2 is FQGTGA. Trimming cost V 4 bases and J 6 bases; bases outside gene matches: 14. The CDR3 coding sequence is TGTGCCAGCAGCTCGAAACGGACTAGCGGGTTCCCTCGCGAGCAGTACTTC. The encoded protein is CASSSKRTSGFPREQYF.

V and J are TRBV20-1 and TRBJ2-7, with 9 bases fitting TRBD2. The V gene's germline CDR1 is DFQATT and CDR2 SNEGSKA (reference sequence). J lost 6 bases, V lost 6 bases, and 9 bases had no gene match. The CDR3 is 13 amino acids. The CDR3 nucleotides are TGCAGTGCCCCTAGCGGGATGGGCTTCGAGCAGTACTTC. This translates into CSAPSGMGFEQYF.

The chain combines TRBV3-1 with TRBJ2-5; TRBD1 agrees at 7 bases. V was pared by 4 bases and J by 3 bases, with 8 bases of the junction left unmatched. This CDR3 comprises 15 residues. Looked up from germline, CDR1 is LGHDT and CDR2 is YNNKEL (reference sequence). The CDR3 loop reads CASSLKTGMKETQYF. The CDR3 DNA sequence: TGTGCCAGCAGCCTTAAGACAGGGATGAAAGAGACCCAGTACTTC.

This clonotype was seen once. Just one base apart from a much larger clone, this may be a read error. Since no conserved phenylalanine or tryptophan closes the CDR3, a read error is the likely cause. V is TRBV3-1 and J is TRBJ2-7, with D unclear. With 1 base removed from V and 2 bases from J, the gap between germline ends came to 15 bases. The CDR3 covers 16 residues. Germline CDR1 and CDR2: LGHDT and YNNKEL (reference sequence). DNA of the CDR3: TGTGCCAGCAGCCAAGTCTTGGGTTCAGGACCCTACGAGCAGTACCTC. Protein product: CASSQVLGSGPYEQYL.

This clonotype occurred many times. The rearrangement links TRBV20-1 to TRBJ2-5; TRBD2 matches at 8 bases. The germline V gene has CDR1 DFQATT and CDR2 SNEGSKA (reference sequence). This CDR3 spans 15 amino acids. V trimming: 1 base; J trimming: 2 bases; junction bases outside the gene matches: 6. The CDR3 loop reads CSARVRGGLQETQYF. The CDR3 nucleotides read TGCAGTGCTAGAGTCCGGGGGGGCTTACAAGAGACCCAGTACTTC.

Only a few counts were recorded for this clonotype. The chain combines TRBV4-3 with TRBJ2-2, with D possibly TRBD2 on 5 matching bases. Germline loops: CDR1 LGHNA, CDR2 YSLEER. V was cut by 0 bases and J by 2 bases, with 13 bases left in between. The CDR3 is 17 amino acids. For the CDR3, the DNA is TGCGCCAGCAGCCAAGAGAGGTACACTAGAAACACCGGGGAGCTGTTTTTT. Translating gives CASSQERYTRNTGELFF.

This clonotype was counted many times. This CDR3 is CASSTSGELFF. Written as DNA, the CDR3 is TGTGCCAGCAGTACTTCCGGGGAGCTGTTTTTT. The J gene is TRBJ2-2, the V gene TRBV2; no firm D call. The CDR3 extends over 11 amino acids. The germline V and J ends were trimmed by 5 bases and 6 bases, with 4 bases remaining between them. Germline values: CDR1 SNHLY, CDR2 FYNNEI.

The chain uses TRBV7-9 and TRBJ2-2; maybe TRBD2 (6 bases). V lost 6 bases and J lost 6, with 23 bases in between. This CDR3 contains 17 residues. Germline CDR1 and CDR2: SEHNR and FQNEAQ (reference sequence). The CDR3 DNA reads TGTGCCAGCAGTTTCAGTAGCGGCGGAGGCTTCGCCGGGGAGCTGTTTTTT. This sequence encodes CASSFSSGGGFAGELFF.

Only a few counts were recorded for this clonotype. V and J are TRBV27 and TRBJ1-1; tentatively, D is TRBD1 (6 bases). CDR1 and CDR2 from the germline V gene are MNHEY and SMNVEV (reference sequence). The germline V and J ends were trimmed by 8 bases and 1 base, with 14 bases remaining between them. This CDR3 comprises 14 residues. CDR3 nucleotides: TGTGCCAGCTCAATCACAGGGACGAACACTGAAGCTTTCTTT. Translated, it gives CASSITGTNTEAFF.

This clonotype was detected ten times or more. At one of its ends the junction is not consistent with the germline gene, which may arise from a read error. This chain joins TRBV7-7 and TRBJ2-5; the match to TRBD2 covers 14 bases. The CDR3 consists of 17 residues. Germline-derived CDR1 and CDR2 are SSHAT and FNYEAQ (reference sequence). Here the CDR3 reads CASSLGGLAGVGETQYF. The CDR3 region has the DNA TGTGCTAGCAGCTTAGGGGGACTAGCGGGAGTCGGAGAGACCCAGTACTTC.

This clonotype was found many times. The chain couples TRBV20-1 to TRBJ2-7; D is unresolved. Germline V CDR1 and CDR2: DFQATT, SNEGSKA (reference sequence). The V gene lost 3 bases and the J gene lost 8 bases, with 8 bases spanning the gap. The CDR3 spans 10 residues. The CDR3 DNA reads as TGCAGTGCTAGGGATAGGAAGCAGTACTTC. Protein product: CSARDRKQYF.